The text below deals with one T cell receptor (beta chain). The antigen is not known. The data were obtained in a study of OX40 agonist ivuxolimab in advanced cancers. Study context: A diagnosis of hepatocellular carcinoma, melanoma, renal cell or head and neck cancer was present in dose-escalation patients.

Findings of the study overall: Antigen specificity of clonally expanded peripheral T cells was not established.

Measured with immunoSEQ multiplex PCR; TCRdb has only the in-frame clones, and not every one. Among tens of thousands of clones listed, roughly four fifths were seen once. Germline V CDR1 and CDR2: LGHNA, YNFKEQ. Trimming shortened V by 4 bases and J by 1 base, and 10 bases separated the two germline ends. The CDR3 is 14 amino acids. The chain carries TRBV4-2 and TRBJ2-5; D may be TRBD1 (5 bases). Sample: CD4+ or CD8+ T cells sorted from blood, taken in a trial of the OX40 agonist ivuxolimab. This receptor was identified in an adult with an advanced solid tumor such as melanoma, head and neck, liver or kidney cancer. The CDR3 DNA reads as TGTGCCAGCAGCCCTCTGCAGGGCCAAGAGACCCAGTACTTC. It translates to CASSPLQGQETQYF.